Shown below are 22 T cell receptor beta chains from a single sample sequenced in a study of regulatory T cells in long-lasting Graves disease (dated by TCRdb to 2020 to 2023). The time point tag for this specimen amounts to: newly diagnosed GD, antithyroid drugs for less than 3 months. For both TCR sequencing and RNA sequencing, RNA was extracted from PBMCs in TRIzol. Libraries were made using multiplex PCR. The listed sequencing device is Illumina HiSeq 4000. CDR3 regions were amplified by Arm-PCR with iRepertoire HTBI primers to construct TCR beta libraries. The public reads were run again by TCRdb, first through fastp at Q25 and then through MiXCR, and only productive beta chains were kept. Duplicate CDR3 protein sequences are folded into a single record with the most common DNA and genes. The sample profile shows about 220,000 distinct CDR3 sequences; less than 20% of them were found once. The ten largest clonotypes hold roughly 12% of the sample.

These same records also appear under a second study, on T cells in Graves' hyperthyroidism and ophthalmopathy.

The sample consisted of peripheral blood mononuclear cells (PBMCs), taken at new diagnosis, from a patient treated with antithyroid drugs. These receptors originate from a woman in her twenties or thirties with Graves disease. Donor details come from another sample of the same person, matched by shared clones.

This clonotype was recorded at least ten times. The gene calls are TRBV28 and TRBJ1-1, with D maybe TRBD1 (5 bases). CDR1 and CDR2 from the germline V gene are MDHEN and SYDVKM. Deletions cut 2 bases from V and 4 bases from J, with 14 bases between. The length of the CDR3 is 15 residues. CDR3 protein: CASSLKAGLSTEAFF. CDR3 in DNA: TGTGCCAGCAGTTTAAAAGCAGGGTTGAGCACTGAAGCTTTCTTT. The full variable domain, rest sourced from reference TRBV28 and TRBJ1-1, is DVKVTQSSRYLVKRTGEKVFLECVQDMDHENMFWYRQDPGLGLRLIYFSYDVKMKEKGDIPEGYSVSREKKERFSLILESASTNQTSMYLCASSLKAGLSTEAFFGQGTRLTVV.

This clonotype came up many times. The chain recombines TRBV27 with TRBJ2-7; D is perhaps TRBD1 (6 bases). Trimming removed 6 bases at V and 4 bases at J, with 16 bases between. Germline assignment: CDR1 MNHEY and CDR2 SMNVEV (reference sequence). This CDR3 comprises 14 residues. CDR3 DNA: TGTGCCAGCAGCGTGTCAGGGGCGATTTACGAGCAGTACTTC. It translates to CASSVSGAIYEQYF.

The chain employs TRBV28 and TRBJ2-2; TRBD1 agrees at 11 bases. The ends lost 5 bases at V and 4 bases at J; junction bases unmatched: 6. Germline CDR1 reads MDHEN; CDR2 reads SYDVKM. CDR3 length: 16 residues. The CDR3 reads CASSMDRGRRTGELFF. DNA for the CDR3: TGTGCCAGCAGTATGGACAGGGGGCGTCGCACCGGGGAGCTGTTTTTT.

This sequence joins TRBV5-8 and TRBJ1-1; 7 bases fit TRBD1. Germline CDR1 and CDR2: SGHTS and YDEGEE. The V segment lost 0 bases and the J segment 10 bases; nucleotides outside the gene matches: 12. The CDR3 contains 15 residues. CDR3 nucleotide sequence: TGTGCCAGCAGCTTGGAAGGGACAGCCCGGCTGAGAGCTTTCTTT. The encoded protein is CASSLEGTARLRAFF.

This clonotype was seen ten or more times. The chain employs TRBV30 and TRBJ1-3; 11 nucleotides align to TRBD1. J was trimmed by 2 bases and V by 4 bases; bases with no gene match: 4. This CDR3 contains 15 residues. Germline CDR1 reads GTSNPN; CDR2 reads SVGIG (reference sequence). CDR3 nucleotides: TGTGCCTGGAACCCGGGACAGGGGGCTGGAAACACCATATATTTT. Protein sequence: CAWNPGQGAGNTIYF.

This clonotype was recorded at least ten times. The genes are TRBV2 and TRBJ1-6; D might be TRBD1 (6 bases). V gave up 7 bases and J gave up 4 bases, with 14 bases separating them. CDR1 SNHLY and CDR2 FYNNEI come from the germline V gene. The CDR3 covers 15 residues. CDR3 loop: CASKGGRGYNSPLHF. In nucleotides, the CDR3 is TGTGCCAGCAAAGGGGGGCGCGGGTATAATTCACCCCTCCACTTT.

This clonotype was found many times. CDR3 region: CASSKPRQDSNQPQHF. CDR3 nucleotide sequence: TGTGCCAGCAGCAAACCCCGACAGGACAGCAATCAGCCCCAGCATTTT. V and J are TRBV7-2 and TRBJ1-5; weak D call: TRBD1 (6 bases). CDR3 size: 16 residues. Germline CDR1 reads SGHTA; CDR2 reads FQGNSA. V was pared by 5 bases and J by 1 base, with 15 bases between. Full variable domain (rest looked up from reference TRBV7-2 and TRBJ1-5): GAGVSQSPSNKVTEKGKDVELRCDPISGHTALYWYRQSLGQGLEFLIYFQGNSAPDKSGLPSDRFSAERTGGSVSTLTIQRTQQEDSAVYLCASSKPRQDSNQPQHFGDGTRLSIL.

This clonotype has a count of ten or more. The CDR3 bases are TGTGCCAGCAGCTTTTATACCACAGGCGAGCAGTACTTC. Protein product: CASSFYTTGEQYF. The V and J genes are TRBV5-6 and TRBJ2-7; D is perhaps TRBD1 (5 bases). The V and J ends lost 2 bases and 6 bases respectively, with 12 bases between them. There are 13 residues in the CDR3. CDR1 is SGHDT, CDR2 YYEEEE, per germline.

This clonotype was counted at least ten times. This chain connects TRBV18 to TRBJ2-5, with 8 bases that match TRBD1. The germline V gene has CDR1 KGHSH and CDR2 LQKENI. The CDR3 spans 15 residues. Trimming removed 5 bases from V and 5 bases from J; junction bases left unmatched: 10. CDR3 sequence: CASSSGQAGLETQYF. DNA of the CDR3: TGTGCCAGCTCATCGGGACAGGCTGGTTTGGAGACCCAGTACTTC.

This clonotype was counted between two and nine times. The chain combines TRBV15 with TRBJ2-5, with 7 bases matching TRBD2. CDR3 size: 15 residues. The V gene's germline CDR1 is LNHNV and CDR2 YYDKDF (reference sequence). V lost 1 base, J lost 2 bases, and 4 bases stayed unmatched. The CDR3 sequence: CATSRARERQETQYF. The CDR3 region has the DNA TGTGCCACCAGCAGAGCGCGGGAGAGGCAAGAGACCCAGTACTTC. Complete variable domain (other parts from reference TRBV15 and TRBJ2-5): DAMVIQNPRYQVTQFGKPVTLSCSQTLNHNVMYWYQQKSSQAPKLLFHYYDKDFNNEADTPDNFQSRRPNTSFCFLDIRSPGLGDTAMYLCATSRARERQETQYFGPGTRLLVL.

This clonotype has a count of ten or more. The chain recombines TRBV29-1 with TRBJ1-1, with TRBD1 as a possible D gene (6 bases). Germline CDR1 is SQVTM and CDR2 is ANQGSEA. Trimming took off 6 bases at V and 7 bases at J, with 21 bases between the two ends. This CDR3 is 14 amino acids long. The CDR3 coding sequence is TGCAGCGTCTCAAAGGGGAACAGGGTCGGTGAAGCTTTCTTT. Protein sequence: CSVSKGNRVGEAFF.

This clonotype was seen many times. V gene TRBV12-3 or TRBV12-4 combines with J gene TRBJ2-7; D is perhaps TRBD2 (5 bases). With 1 base removed from V and 3 bases from J, the gap between germline ends came to 10 bases. CDR3 size: 14 residues. CDR3 amino acids: CASSLDSEGYEQYF. As DNA, the CDR3 is TGTGCCAGCAGTTTAGACAGCGAGGGCTACGAGCAGTACTTC.

In its sample, this clonotype was seen a few times. The chain uses TRBV5-4 and TRBJ2-7, with TRBD1 identical over 9 bases. CDR1 is SGHNT, CDR2 YYREEE, per germline (reference sequence). This CDR3 spans 17 amino acids. V shed 1 base and J 3 bases; nucleotides not matched to a gene: 11. The CDR3 coding sequence is TGTGCCAGCAGCTTGAGTCGGCTCGGGACAGGGAGCTACGAGCAGTACTTC. This codes for CASSLSRLGTGSYEQYF. The variable domain in full, completed from reference TRBV5-4 and TRBJ2-7, reads ETGVTQSPTHLIKTRGQQVTLRCSSQSGHNTVSWYQQALGQGPQFIFQYYREEENGRGNFPPRFSGLQFPNYSSELNVNALELDDSALYLCASSLSRLGTGSYEQYFGPGTRLTVT.

This clonotype was picked up many times. The rearrangement uses TRBV6-2 or TRBV6-3 and TRBJ2-3; 7 bases are a match to TRBD1. CDR1 is MNHEY, CDR2 SVGEGT, per germline. CDR3 length: 15 residues. J lost 3 bases, V lost 0 bases, and 3 bases had no gene match. CDR3 sequence (DNA): TGTGCCAGCAGTTACTCCGGACAGGTTACAGATACGCAGTATTTT. Translating gives CASSYSGQVTDTQYF.

There are many counts of this clonotype. The chain employs TRBV3-1 and TRBJ2-3; D call uncertain. The length of the CDR3 is 17 residues. Germline loops: CDR1 LGHDT, CDR2 YNNKEL (reference sequence). Trimming shortened V by 0 bases and J by 4 bases, and 17 bases separated the two germline ends. CDR3 amino acids: CASSQDLGLQWPDTQYF. In nucleotides, the CDR3 is TGTGCCAGCAGCCAAGATCTAGGCCTCCAATGGCCAGATACGCAGTATTTT.

This rearrangement joins TRBV12-3 or TRBV12-4 to TRBJ2-4, with D unresolved. The tail of the sequence fits TRBJ1-2 better, so the J call may be wrong. The CDR3 runs to 11 residues. The CDR3 sequence: CASSFGVGYTF. The CDR3 coding sequence is TGTGCCAGCAGTTTTGGAGTCGGCTACACCTTC.

CDR3 residues: CASNPPTDVSTQYF. CDR3 nucleotide sequence: TGTGCCAGTAACCCCCCGACGGACGTAAGTACGCAGTATTTT. This sequence joins TRBV19 and TRBJ2-3; D is uncertain. V was clipped by 7 bases and J by 8 bases, with 19 bases between them. In germline, CDR1 is LNHDA, CDR2 SQIVND (reference sequence). The length of the CDR3 is 14 residues.

This clonotype was seen at least ten times. The chain has TRBV28 and TRBJ2-5, with 8 bases fitting TRBD2. CDR1 and CDR2 from the germline V gene are MDHEN and SYDVKM. This CDR3 has 19 residues. V was clipped by 4 bases and J by 5 bases; unmatched bases: 21. CDR3: CASSSLPGLGLDGGETQYF. Written as DNA, the CDR3 is TGTGCCAGCAGTTCCCTCCCGGGACTAGGTCTCGATGGGGGGGAGACCCAGTACTTC.

This CDR3 reads CASRTSGTIKDTQYF. The CDR3 DNA is TGTGCCAGCAGGACTAGTGGGACCATTAAAGATACGCAGTATTTT. This sequence joins TRBV11-1 and TRBJ2-3, with TRBD2 as a possible D gene (6 bases). V lost 6 bases to trimming and J lost 5 bases, with 18 bases between them. CDR1 is SGHAT and CDR2 is FQDESV in the germline V gene (reference sequence). CDR3 length: 15 residues.

This clonotype was seen repeatedly, ten times or more. This sequence may be a read error, since a much larger clone differs from it by one base. In this CDR3 the conserved last residue, phenylalanine or tryptophan, is missing, so a read error is likely. The J gene is TRBJ1-6, the V gene TRBV20-1, with 11 positions matching TRBD1. The germline CDR1 and CDR2 sequences are DFQATT and SNEGSKA (reference sequence). The CDR3 is 14 residues long. The ends lost 1 base at V and 7 bases at J; junction bases unmatched: 0. CDR3 DNA sequence: TGCAGTGCTAGAGGGACAGGGGGCAATTCACCCCTCCACTCT. This sequence encodes CSARGTGGNSPLHS.

This clonotype was recorded at least ten times. The chain has TRBV28 and TRBJ2-3; D uncertain. Germline CDR1 and CDR2: MDHEN and SYDVKM. The CDR3 runs to 15 residues. V lost 2 bases and J lost 2, with 11 bases in between. The CDR3 DNA follows: TGTGCCAGCAGTTTAAGTAAAGGATTCACAGATACGCAGTATTTT. This translates into CASSLSKGFTDTQYF. The whole variable domain, filled in from reference TRBV28 and TRBJ2-3, reads DVKVTQSSRYLVKRTGEKVFLECVQDMDHENMFWYRQDPGLGLRLIYFSYDVKMKEKGDIPEGYSVSREKKERFSLILESASTNQTSMYLCASSLSKGFTDTQYFGPGTRLTVL.

This clonotype appeared many times. V gene TRBV5-1 combines with J gene TRBJ1-2; no firm D call. The germline V gene encodes CDR1 SGHRS and CDR2 YFSETQ. This CDR3 has 14 amino acids. The V and J ends lost 2 bases and 4 bases respectively, with 12 bases between them. DNA of the CDR3: TGCGCCAGCAGCTTCGTTGCGAATAGCTATGGCTACACCTTC. Its translation: CASSFVANSYGYTF.